Below, 14 T cell receptor beta chains from the same sample are listed, as sequenced in a study of blood T cell repertoires in COVID-19. Profiled with immunoSEQ multiplex PCR; TCRdb holds only in-frame clones, not every one. This sample has around 110,000 clones; 70% to 90% occur once, and the top ten carry 2% to 2.5%. Material: peripheral blood. The receptors here all came from a man in his thirties or forties with acute or convalescent COVID-19.

The V call is TRBV19, the J call TRBJ2-3; 9 positions match TRBD2. This CDR3 is 14 amino acids long. The junction had 9 bases not matched to a gene; V was cut back by 4 bases and J by 10 bases. Germline loops: CDR1 LNHDA, CDR2 SQIVND (reference sequence). CDR3 DNA: TGTGCCAGTAGTACCTCCGGGACTAGCAGGGCGCAGTATTTT. Protein product: CASSTSGTSRAQYF. Looking up the rest from reference TRBV19 and TRBJ2-3 gives the full variable domain: DGGITQSPKYLFRKEGQNVTLSCEQNLNHDAMYWYRQDPGQGLRLIYYSQIVNDFQKGDIAEGYSVSREKKESFPLTVTSAQKNPTAFYLCASSTSGTSRAQYFGPGTRLTVL.

The CDR3 DNA is TGCAGTGCTAGTGCGGGTTGGAATCAGCCCCAGCATTTT. Protein: CSASAGWNQPQHF. This rearrangement joins TRBV20-1 to TRBJ1-5; D gene uncertain. Germline loops: CDR1 DFQATT, CDR2 SNEGSKA (reference sequence). V was clipped by 3 bases and J by 4 bases, with 10 bases between them. This CDR3 has 13 amino acids.

This chain connects TRBV19 to TRBJ1-1; maybe TRBD1 (6 bases). There are 13 residues in the CDR3. In germline, CDR1 is LNHDA, CDR2 SQIVND (reference sequence). The V end lost 6 bases, the J end lost 4 bases, and 12 bases lay between the germline ends. CDR3: CASSLQGGTEAFF. CDR3 nucleotides: TGTGCCAGTAGCCTCCAAGGGGGCACTGAAGCTTTCTTT.

The J gene is TRBJ1-1, the V gene TRBV4-1, with 8 bases identical to TRBD1. The CDR3 has 15 residues. CDR1 is MGHRA, CDR2 YSYEKL, per germline. V shed 2 bases, J shed 5 bases, and the junction held 7 bases outside the gene matches. The DNA for the CDR3 is TGCGCCAGCAGCCAACCCGTGGACAGGGTGACTGAAGCTTTCTTT. Translated: CASSQPVDRVTEAFF.

This chain connects TRBV6-2 or TRBV6-3 to TRBJ2-7; 10 bases line up with TRBD2. The V gene end was trimmed by 6 bases and the J gene end by 4 bases; junction bases not matched to a gene: 6. CDR1 is MNHEY, CDR2 SVGEGT, per germline. The CDR3 runs to 14 residues. The CDR3 here is CASSDSGGSYEQYF. The CDR3 nucleotides are TGTGCCAGCAGCGATAGCGGGGGGAGTTACGAGCAGTACTTC.

Only a few counts were recorded for this clone. This rearrangement joins TRBV7-9 to TRBJ1-2, with 7 bases that match TRBD1. Germline CDR1 is SEHNR and CDR2 is FQNEAQ (reference sequence). J gave up 3 bases and V 6 bases, and 10 bases lay outside the gene matches. The CDR3 extends over 15 amino acids. In DNA, the CDR3 is TGTGCCAGCAGACCTACAGGGGAAGTTGACTATGGCTACACCTTC. This translates into CASRPTGEVDYGYTF.

The V call is TRBV6-5, the J call TRBJ1-2; 8 bases agree with TRBD1. This CDR3 comprises 15 residues. CDR1 and CDR2 from the germline V gene are MNHEY and SVGAGI. V shed 5 bases and J 1 base; nucleotides not matched to a gene: 6. The chain's CDR3 is CASSRTGSNNYGYTF. Here the CDR3 DNA reads TGTGCCAGCAGTCGGACAGGGTCCAATAACTATGGCTACACCTTC.

This chain uses TRBV7-3 with TRBJ1-1; D is unclear. Germline CDR1 SGHTA, CDR2 FQGTGA. V was pared by 4 bases and J by 4 bases, with 10 bases between. The CDR3 loop spans 13 amino acids. The CDR3 sequence: CASSSEGGTEAFF. The DNA for the CDR3 is TGTGCCAGCAGCTCGGAGGGAGGCACTGAAGCTTTCTTT.

The V and J genes are TRBV7-9 and TRBJ2-1, with D uncertain. V lost 0 bases and J 2 bases, leaving 8 bases between the germline ends. Germline loops: CDR1 SEHNR, CDR2 FQNEAQ (reference sequence). The CDR3 spans 15 residues. CDR3: CASSLAAPPYNEQFF. The CDR3 DNA reads as TGTGCCAGCAGCTTAGCGGCACCCCCCTACAATGAGCAGTTCTTC. Drawing the rest from reference TRBV7-9 and TRBJ2-1, the complete variable domain is DTGVSQNPRHKITKRGQNVTFRCDPISEHNRLYWYRQTLGQGPEFLTYFQNEAQLEKSRLLSDRFSAERPKGSFSTLEIQRTEQGDSAMYLCASSLAAPPYNEQFFGPGTRLTVL.

The CDR3 DNA follows: TGTGCCAGTAGTTCAGCGGAATTCGCTGGGGCCAACGTCCTGACTTTC. Amino acid sequence: CASSSAEFAGANVLTF. V gene TRBV19 combines with J gene TRBJ2-6; D may be TRBD2 (5 bases). V was clipped by 5 bases and J by 2 bases, with 13 bases between them. The CDR3 is 16 amino acids. Germline V lookup: CDR1 LNHDA, CDR2 SQIVND (reference sequence).

The chain combines TRBV6-2 or TRBV6-3 with TRBJ2-3; D might be TRBD1 (5 bases). V was shortened by 5 bases and J by 4 bases, with 16 bases between the two germline ends. The length of the CDR3 is 15 residues. Germline loops: CDR1 MNHEY, CDR2 SVGEGT. The CDR3 spells CASSGRRKGSDTQYF. The CDR3 DNA follows: TGTGCCAGCAGTGGACGACGAAAGGGGTCAGATACGCAGTATTTT.

The chain is built from TRBV5-5 and TRBJ2-5; D perhaps matches TRBD1 (6 bases). The CDR3 is made up of 14 amino acids. V gave up 0 bases and J gave up 2 bases, with 8 bases separating them. The germline gives CDR1 SGHKS, CDR2 YYEKEE (reference sequence). The CDR3 is CASSLEQGQETQYF. The CDR3 DNA follows: TGTGCCAGCAGCTTGGAACAGGGTCAAGAGACCCAGTACTTC.

The V gene is TRBV27, the J gene TRBJ2-3; D gene unclear. Between the trimmed V and J ends, which lost 2 bases and 6 bases, there was a span of 9 bases. This CDR3 region has 13 residues. The germline gives CDR1 MNHEY, CDR2 SMNVEV (reference sequence). Written as DNA, the CDR3 is TGTGCCAGCAGTTTAGGAGAAAGGGATACGCAGTATTTT. Protein sequence: CASSLGERDTQYF.

The V gene is TRBV16, the J gene TRBJ1-5; D may be TRBD1 (5 bases). CDR3 length equals 13 residues. V dropped 5 bases and J dropped 7 bases, with 12 bases sitting between them. Germline V CDR1 and CDR2: KGHSY, FQNENV. The CDR3 loop is CASSSWGEQPQHF. CDR3 DNA: TGTGCCAGCAGCTCATGGGGGGAACAGCCCCAGCATTTT.